The clone carrying this T cell receptor (beta chain) appeared a few times. Unique molecular identifiers featured in how the TCRbeta library was prepared. From the PCR reads, TCRdb called clonotypes with MiXCR, one entry per CDR3 protein. The data contain 500,000 to 650,000 distinct CDR3 sequences, more than 9.5% of them singletons. This record comes from a study of T-cell reconstitution after alpha-beta-depleted transplantation in children. CDR1 is MNHEY and CDR2 is SVGAGI in the germline V gene. Trimming left V 5 bases short and J 2 bases short, with 10 bases between. The CDR3 runs to 14 residues. Sample: PBMCs, mostly from graft donor cells, taken 180 days after TCRalphabeta/CD19-depleted stem cell transplant. V is TRBV6-5 and J is TRBJ1-3; D is unclear. The TCR was taken from a female patient younger than 10 who had a stem cell transplant for aplastic anemia, so the T cells may come from the graft donor. The CDR3 coding sequence is TGTGCCAGCAGTCCCCGGGCGACTGGAAACACCATATATTTT. Protein sequence: CASSPRATGNTIYF.